This T cell receptor beta chain stems from a study of cytomegalovirus exposure and HLA in healthy donors. The donors (healthy individuals) were bone marrow donors. Study-level findings and limits: In vitro assays verified that three CMV-associated chains recognized CMV antigens specifically. According to a later analysis, donors in an Asian-associated ancestry cluster reportedly had fewer N-insertions than the approximately 720-donor mean. Using the classifier, cytomegalovirus status was reportedly diagnosed with high specificity and sensitivity.

PCR employed 60 Vbeta and 13 Jbeta primers. Only in-frame clones appear in the TCRdb table, and some are missing; sequencing was by immunoSEQ multiplex PCR. The sample lists fewer than 150,000 clones; over 70% were seen once. Per germline, CDR1 SEHNR and CDR2 FQNEAQ (reference sequence). J was trimmed by 7 bases and V by 4 bases; bases with no gene match: 4. CDR3 length equals 14 residues. Details on this clone: Its matching antigen is unknown.

The genes are TRBV7-9 and TRBJ1-4; 9 nucleotides line up with TRBD1. What was sequenced was PBMCs. The source is a middle-aged woman in good health and CMV-seronegative. CDR3 protein: CASSWGQGGEKLFF. DNA of the CDR3: TGTGCCAGCAGCTGGGGACAGGGTGGTGAAAAACTGTTTTTT.